The 19 T cell receptor beta chains in this list originate from one sample, sequenced in a study of response to subunit inactivated influenza vaccine. Using its own MiXCR run on the RT-PCR reads, TCRdb lists one record per CDR3 protein. The sample shows 530,000 or so distinct CDR3 sequences, about 10% of them seen only once. Sequenced material: PBMCs from blood, taken on the day of vaccination. These receptors originate from a man between 45 and 60 years old who received an inactivated influenza vaccine.

In its sample, this clonotype was seen a few times. This chain links TRBV5-8 with TRBJ2-7; TRBD2 is a possible D gene (6 bases). V was pared by 0 bases and J by 3 bases, with 13 bases between. Germline V lookup: CDR1 SGHTS, CDR2 YDEGEE. This CDR3 comprises 15 residues. The CDR3, as DNA: TGTGCCAGCAGCTTGGGTGGGAGGTCATACTACGAGCAGTACTTC. This encodes CASSLGGRSYYEQYF.

This clonotype was recorded at least ten times. This chain links TRBV6-2 or TRBV6-3 with TRBJ2-7, with D perhaps TRBD1 (5 bases). V lost 6 bases to trimming and J lost 1 base, with 13 bases between them. CDR1 MNHEY and CDR2 SVGEGT come from the germline V gene. This CDR3 contains 14 residues. The CDR3 is CASRRKGNSYEQYF. The CDR3 bases are TGTGCCAGCAGAAGGAAGGGGAATTCCTACGAGCAGTACTTC.

The chain couples TRBV7-9 to TRBJ1-5; D is possibly TRBD1 (5 bases). The CDR3 sequence is 14 residues long. The V gene's germline CDR1 is SEHNR and CDR2 FQNEAQ (reference sequence). With 4 bases removed from V and 7 bases from J, the gap between germline ends came to 14 bases. The CDR3, as DNA: TGTGCCAGCAGCTCGACCAGGGTGGGCCAGCCCCAGCATTTT. As protein: CASSSTRVGQPQHF.

This rearrangement joins TRBV9 to TRBJ2-7; maybe TRBD2 (6 bases). This CDR3 contains 15 residues. Trimming cost V 3 bases and J 3 bases, with 16 bases left between them. Germline V gene data show CDR1 as SGDLS and CDR2 as YYNGEE. The CDR3 region is CASSGEGGGIYEQYF. The CDR3 DNA reads TGTGCCAGCAGCGGTGAAGGCGGAGGGATCTACGAGCAGTACTTC.

This clonotype was observed a handful of times. The chain has TRBV29-1 and TRBJ2-7, with D tentatively TRBD1 (6 bases). The CDR3 is made up of 13 amino acids. Germline values: CDR1 SQVTM, CDR2 ANQGSEA. Deletions cut 5 bases from V and 2 bases from J, with 13 bases between. As DNA, the CDR3 is TGCAGCGTTTTACAGGGATTTACCTACGAGCAGTACTTC. This sequence encodes CSVLQGFTYEQYF.

The sample holds a few counts of this clonotype. CDR3 nucleotides: TGTGCCAGCAGCCCTCTGAGGGACTACGAGCAGTACTTC. This gives the protein CASSPLRDYEQYF. The V and J genes are TRBV7-8 and TRBJ2-7; weak D call: TRBD2 (5 bases). With 5 bases removed from V and 3 bases from J, the gap between germline ends came to 11 bases. The CDR3 totals 13 residues. From germline, CDR1 is SGHVS and CDR2 FQNEAQ.

This clonotype was found many times. The V gene is TRBV9, the J gene TRBJ2-1; tentatively, D is TRBD1 or TRBD2 (5 bases each). V shed 0 bases and J shed 6 bases, with 10 bases lying between them. Germline V CDR1 and CDR2: SGDLS, YYNGEE. CDR3 length equals 14 residues. Written as DNA, the CDR3 is TGTGCCAGCAGCGTAGGGTCAGGGAGCAATGAGCAGTTCTTC. Translating gives CASSVGSGSNEQFF.

Details on this clonotype: The junction departs from the called germline gene at one end, perhaps through a read error. The chain recombines TRBV24-1 with TRBJ2-3; 7 bases map to TRBD2. This CDR3 spans 15 amino acids. Germline CDR1 is KGHDR and CDR2 is SFDVKD. CDR3 in DNA: TGTGCCTCCAGTGAAAGACTAGCCCCCACAGATACGCAGTATTTT. It yields the protein CASSERLAPTDTQYF.

This clonotype was seen a handful of times. The chain has TRBV7-2 and TRBJ1-1; no firm D call. Germline loops: CDR1 SGHTA, CDR2 FQGNSA. Trimming left V 1 base short and J 1 base short, with 10 bases between. There are 15 residues in the CDR3. CDR3 nucleotide sequence: TGTGCCAGCAGCTTAGGACACCTAAAGAACACTGAAGCTTTCTTT. It codes for CASSLGHLKNTEAFF.

This clonotype was detected only a few times. CDR3 in amino acids: CSVVWGAGGNQPQHF. The CDR3 region has the DNA TGCAGCGTTGTATGGGGGGCAGGTGGCAATCAGCCCCAGCATTTT. The chain has TRBV29-1 and TRBJ1-5, with D possibly being TRBD1 (6 bases). The V end was cut by 4 bases, the J end by 2 bases, with 15 bases between. The CDR3 consists of 15 residues. Germline V CDR1 and CDR2: SQVTM, ANQGSEA.

This clonotype was recorded at least ten times. The gene calls are TRBV12-3 or TRBV12-4 and TRBJ2-2; D may be TRBD1 (5 bases). This CDR3 spans 12 amino acids. Trimming cost V 7 bases and J 4 bases, with 7 bases left between them. CDR3 amino acids: CASKTATGELFF. The DNA of the CDR3 is TGTGCCAGCAAGACAGCCACCGGGGAGCTGTTTTTT.

The chain employs TRBV7-3 and TRBJ2-3; maybe TRBD1 (6 bases). The CDR3 runs to 15 residues. Between the trimmed V and J ends, which lost 4 bases and 0 bases, there was a span of 11 bases. Germline V gene lookup returns CDR1 SGHTA and CDR2 FQGTGA. The CDR3 DNA reads TGTGCCAGCAGCTCGGGACAACCAAGCACAGATACGCAGTATTTT. Amino acid sequence: CASSSGQPSTDTQYF.

This clonotype was counted many times. This rearrangement joins TRBV7-2 to TRBJ2-7, with D maybe TRBD1 (6 bases). The CDR3 runs 15 residues. Trimming pared 5 bases from V and 3 bases from J, leaving 17 bases between. Germline-derived CDR1 and CDR2 are SGHTA and FQGNSA. Here the CDR3 reads CASSTDSYPIYEQYF. DNA of the CDR3: TGTGCCAGCAGCACGGACAGCTACCCAATCTACGAGCAGTACTTC.

This clonotype was observed at least ten times. The chain uses TRBV5-1 and TRBJ2-3, with 9 nucleotides matching TRBD1. With V trimmed by 5 bases and J by 6 bases, 7 bases remained unmatched. The CDR3 has 14 residues. Germline V gene data show CDR1 as SGHRS and CDR2 as YFSETQ. The CDR3 region has the DNA TGCGCCAGCAGGTGGACAGGGGATCGGGATACGCAGTATTTT. Its translation is CASRWTGDRDTQYF.

In regard to this clonotype: Relative to the germline gene, one junction end is altered; a read error may explain this. The V call is TRBV29-1, the J call TRBJ2-1; 7 nucleotides agree with TRBD2. The germline V gene has CDR1 SQVTM and CDR2 ANQGSEA. The CDR3 is 13 amino acids. CDR3 region: CSVGGFAGVPGTF. The DNA for the CDR3 is TGCAGCGTGGGGGGATTCGCGGGGGTCCCGGGGACCTTC.

This clonotype was counted ten times or more. The CDR3 loop is CASSAKGTVHCEQYF. CDR3 bases: TGTGCCAGCAGCGCGAAAGGGACAGTTCACTGCGAGCAGTACTTC. This chain uses TRBV9 with TRBJ2-7; 7 bases are shared with TRBD1. V lost 3 bases, J lost 6 bases, and 12 bases stayed unmatched. The CDR3 extends over 15 amino acids. Germline loops: CDR1 SGDLS, CDR2 YYNGEE.

The V call is TRBV20-1, the J call TRBJ2-2; 8 bases line up with TRBD1. V shed 6 bases, J shed 4 bases, and the junction held 7 bases outside the gene matches. This CDR3 has 14 amino acids. CDR1 and CDR2 (germline): DFQATT, SNEGSKA (reference sequence). The CDR3, as DNA: TGCAGTGCCCACCCCAGGGGGCGCACCGGGGAGCTGTTTTTT. Translation gives CSAHPRGRTGELFF.

This clonotype appeared a few times. The chain is built from TRBV3-1 and TRBJ2-2, with D possibly being TRBD1 or TRBD2 (5 bases each). The CDR3 is 14 amino acids. The germline V and J ends were trimmed by 5 bases and 6 bases, with 13 bases remaining between them. CDR1 is LGHDT and CDR2 is YNNKEL in the germline V gene (reference sequence). CDR3 protein: CASSWDPLAGELFF. In nucleotides, the CDR3 is TGTGCCAGCAGCTGGGACCCCTTGGCCGGGGAGCTGTTTTTT.

This clonotype appeared a few times. The chain has TRBV6-5 and TRBJ1-6; D gene ambiguous. V dropped 2 bases and J dropped 10 bases, with 6 bases sitting between them. This CDR3 contains 12 residues. In germline, CDR1 is MNHEY, CDR2 SVGAGI. The CDR3 bases are TGTGCCAGCAGTTACGAGCGATCACCCCTCCACTTT. Its translation is CASSYERSPLHF.